The 10 T cell receptor beta chains below were found in one sample sequenced in a study of cytomegalovirus exposure and HLA in healthy donors. PCR used 60 Vbeta primers and 13 Jbeta primers. Data came from immunoSEQ multiplex PCR; TCRdb stores just in-frame clones and leaves some out. The table records 150,000 to 200,000 clones, over 75% of them present only once. Material for sequencing was PBMCs. The receptors stem from a middle-aged man in good health and CMV-seropositive.

The chain joins TRBV5-8 to TRBJ2-2; D may be TRBD2 (6 bases). V lost 6 bases and J 4 bases, leaving 22 bases between the germline ends. The CDR3 runs to 17 residues. Germline V gene data show CDR1 as SGHTS and CDR2 as YDEGEE. CDR3 in amino acids: CASTLAGTLRGTGELFF. CDR3 bases: TGTGCCAGCACCTTAGCCGGGACTTTGAGGGGCACCGGGGAGCTGTTTTTT. Full variable domain (outside the CDR3, taken from reference TRBV5-8 and TRBJ2-2): EAGVTQSPTHLIKTRGQQATLRCSPISGHTSVYWYQQALGLGLQFLLWYDEGEERNRGNFPPRFSGRQFPNYSSELNVNALELEDSALYLCASTLAGTLRGTGELFFGEGSRLTVL.

The chain has TRBV6-5 and TRBJ1-1, with a tentative D call TRBD1 (6 bases). Germline-derived CDR1 and CDR2 are MNHEY and SVGAGI. CDR3 length: 14 amino acids. Trimming pared 0 bases from V and 8 bases from J, leaving 13 bases between. CDR3 coding DNA: TGTGCCAGCAGTTACTCGACAGGCGGGAGGGAAGCTTTCTTT. Its protein is CASSYSTGGREAFF.

V gene TRBV30 combines with J gene TRBJ2-5; D is perhaps TRBD1 (6 bases). The J call may be faulty, since TRBJ2-7 better matches the DNA end. The CDR3 is 14 amino acids. Germline loops: CDR1 GTSNPN, CDR2 SVGIG (reference sequence). The CDR3 loop reads CAWSKTGPNDEQYF. The CDR3 bases are TGTGCCTGGAGTAAAACAGGGCCCAACGACGAGCAGTACTTC.

The V and J genes are TRBV5-1 and TRBJ2-5; 10 bases are a match to TRBD1. In germline, CDR1 is SGHRS, CDR2 YFSETQ. The CDR3 length is 17 residues. V lost 4 bases and J lost 7; bases outside the gene matches: 16. The CDR3 protein is CASSPAAGTGVPGTQYF. The CDR3 DNA follows: TGCGCCAGCAGCCCAGCCGCCGGGACAGGGGTACCGGGGACCCAGTACTTC.

The V and J genes are TRBV7-2 and TRBJ1-3; D remains unclear. The germline CDR1 and CDR2 sequences are SGHTA and FQGNSA. Trimming stripped 1 base from V and 4 bases from J, with 8 bases between. The CDR3 is made up of 14 amino acids. This CDR3 reads CASSLEGGGNTIYF. In nucleotides, the CDR3 is TGTGCCAGCAGCTTAGAGGGAGGAGGAAACACCATATATTTT. The entire variable domain, with the rest obtained from reference TRBV7-2 and TRBJ1-3, is as follows: GAGVSQSPSNKVTEKGKDVELRCDPISGHTALYWYRQSLGQGLEFLIYFQGNSAPDKSGLPSDRFSAERTGGSVSTLTIQRTQQEDSAVYLCASSLEGGGNTIYFGEGSWLTVV.

This clone was counted between two and nine times. Germline and junction disagree at one end, which may indicate a read error. The chain combines TRBV7-8 with TRBJ2-5; TRBD2 matches at 13 bases. The CDR3 consists of 12 residues. The germline CDR1 and CDR2 sequences are SGHVS and FQNEAQ. In DNA, the CDR3 is TGTGTCACCCGGACTAGCGGGGGCCCGGTCCACTTC. Translation: CVTRTSGGPVHF.

The rearrangement joins TRBV5-1 to TRBJ2-1, with a tentative D call TRBD2 (6 bases). The CDR3 totals 18 residues. In germline, CDR1 is SGHRS, CDR2 YFSETQ. Trimming shortened V by 2 bases and J by 0 bases, and 18 bases separated the two germline ends. CDR3 in DNA: TGCGCCAGCAGCTTAAGGGGCGCTTCGACTAGCTCCTACAATGAGCAGTTCTTC. Its protein is CASSLRGASTSSYNEQFF.

This sequence joins TRBV5-1 and TRBJ2-2; D possibly corresponds to TRBD2 (6 bases). This CDR3 has 16 amino acids. V lost 0 bases and J 0 bases, leaving 9 bases between the germline ends. Germline values: CDR1 SGHRS, CDR2 YFSETQ. Here the CDR3 DNA reads TGCGCCAGCAGCTTGGAAATAGCGGCGAACACCGGGGAGCTGTTTTTT. Translating gives CASSLEIAANTGELFF.

The chain uses TRBV7-9 and TRBJ2-1; TRBD2 agrees at 8 bases. This CDR3 is 16 amino acids long. The ends lost 2 bases at V and 4 bases at J; junction bases unmatched: 7. In germline, CDR1 is SEHNR, CDR2 FQNEAQ (reference sequence). The CDR3 is CASSLLPGTRYNEQFF. DNA for the CDR3: TGTGCCAGCAGCTTATTGCCCGGGACTAGATACAATGAGCAGTTCTTC.

This clone appeared once. The CDR3 DNA reads as TGTGCCAGTAGTATAGGGTATGCTAGCGGGGACAATGAGCAGTTCTTC. Its translation is CASSIGYASGDNEQFF. This chain joins TRBV19 and TRBJ2-1; 9 positions agree with TRBD2. V shed 1 base, J shed 5 bases, and the junction held 6 bases outside the gene matches. The CDR3 is 16 residues long. Per the germline V gene, CDR1 is LNHDA and CDR2 is SQIVND (reference sequence).